One and the same sample provided the 17 T cell receptor beta chains below, sequenced in a study of response to subunit inactivated influenza vaccine (dated by TCRdb to the late 2010s). The library came from RT-PCR. TCRdb names Illumina HiSeq 2500 as the instrument used. The public sequencing data were trimmed at Q25 with fastp and processed into clonotypes with MiXCR by TCRdb, which kept only in-frame beta chains. Each CDR3 protein gets just one entry, which takes the most common genes and DNA from the rows behind it. The sample table holds some 180,000 distinct CDR3 sequences, of which about 9% were seen once. Of the sample, roughly 11% falls within the top ten clones. This sample comprised non-naive T cells sorted from PBMCs, obtained on the day of vaccination. The cell subset or site label for this specimen denotes: memory T cell fraction. The receptors here all came from a man between 50 and 59 years old who received an inactivated influenza vaccine. Donor details come from another sample of the same person, matched by shared clones.

This clonotype turned up a few times. This chain uses TRBV20-1 with TRBJ2-1, with 14 positions matching TRBD2. V shed 3 bases and J 10 bases; nucleotides not matched to a gene: 5. CDR1 is DFQATT and CDR2 is SNEGSKA in the germline V gene (reference sequence). CDR3 length equals 14 residues. CDR3 sequence reads: CSARGGLAGVEQFF. Written as DNA, the CDR3 is TGCAGTGCTAGGGGGGGACTAGCGGGAGTAGAGCAGTTCTTC.

This clonotype was seen a few times. The chain carries TRBV9 and TRBJ2-3; maybe TRBD2 (6 bases). This CDR3 comprises 15 residues. CDR1 is SGDLS, CDR2 YYNGEE, per germline. Trimming removed 3 bases from V and 1 base from J, with 12 bases in between. The CDR3 sequence: CASSAAGPRTDTQYF. In DNA, the CDR3 is TGTGCCAGCAGCGCAGCGGGCCCTCGCACAGATACGCAGTATTTT.

This clonotype was observed a handful of times. The chain is built from TRBV6-2 or TRBV6-3 and TRBJ2-1; the match to TRBD2 covers 11 bases. The length of the CDR3 is 13 residues. Germline V gives CDR1 MNHEY, CDR2 SVGEGT. V was pared by 7 bases and J by 8 bases, with 4 bases of the junction left unmatched. As DNA, the CDR3 is TGTGCCAGCAACCGACTAGCGGGATATGAGCAGTTCTTC. It yields the protein CASNRLAGYEQFF.

The chain combines TRBV2 with TRBJ1-2, with TRBD1 matching 7 bases. With V trimmed by 4 bases and J by 5 bases, 7 bases remained unmatched. The CDR3 contains 14 residues. In germline, CDR1 is SNHLY, CDR2 FYNNEI. The CDR3 DNA is TGTGCCAGCAGTGGGACAGGTCTTTTATATGGCTACACCTTC. The encoded protein is CASSGTGLLYGYTF.

This clonotype has at least ten counts. CDR3: CASSLPQSWEQFF. CDR3 nucleotide sequence: TGTGCCAGCAGTTTACCCCAGTCTTGGGAGCAGTTCTTC. The rearrangement joins TRBV28 to TRBJ2-1; D unclear. V lost 2 bases, J lost 10 bases, and 12 bases lay in between. Germline V gives CDR1 MDHEN, CDR2 SYDVKM. The CDR3 extends over 13 amino acids.

This clonotype showed up many times. J is TRBJ2-5 and V is TRBV20-1, with D possibly TRBD2 on 6 matching bases. This CDR3 is 14 amino acids long. The V and J ends lost 1 base and 5 bases respectively, with 14 bases between them. Germline-derived CDR1 and CDR2 are DFQATT and SNEGSKA (reference sequence). CDR3 in DNA: TGCAGTGCTAGAGCGACGGGGAGGATGGAGACCCAGTACTTC. It specifies CSARATGRMETQYF.

The rearrangement joins TRBV5-1 to TRBJ2-5; weak D call: TRBD2 (6 bases). Trimming removed 4 bases from V and 5 bases from J, with 12 bases in between. Germline values: CDR1 SGHRS, CDR2 YFSETQ. This CDR3 has 13 amino acids. CDR3 in amino acids: CASSKGLVETQYF. Here the CDR3 DNA reads TGCGCCAGCAGCAAGGGACTTGTGGAGACCCAGTACTTC.

At least ten counts were recorded for this clonotype. The J gene is TRBJ2-3, the V gene TRBV28; the match to TRBD2 covers 7 bases. This CDR3 region has 14 residues. With 2 bases clipped from V and 5 bases from J, the junction kept 4 bases outside the gene matches. Germline CDR1 is MDHEN and CDR2 is SYDVKM. CDR3 residues: CASSLAGAGDTQYF. CDR3 DNA: TGTGCCAGCAGTTTAGCGGGAGCAGGAGATACGCAGTATTTT. Complete variable domain (other parts from reference TRBV28 and TRBJ2-3): DVKVTQSSRYLVKRTGEKVFLECVQDMDHENMFWYRQDPGLGLRLIYFSYDVKMKEKGDIPEGYSVSREKKERFSLILESASTNQTSMYLCASSLAGAGDTQYFGPGTRLTVL.

This clonotype was counted a few times. This chain connects TRBV7-3 to TRBJ2-3; the D gene is possibly TRBD2 (6 bases). The V end was cut by 4 bases, the J end by 2 bases, with 13 bases between. Germline CDR1 is SGHTA and CDR2 is FQGTGA. This CDR3 spans 15 amino acids. CDR3 loop: CASSSRGLTTDTQYF. The DNA for the CDR3 is TGTGCCAGCAGCTCCCGGGGACTTACCACAGATACGCAGTATTTT.

The chain couples TRBV4-2 to TRBJ2-3, with TRBD2 matching over 11 bases. The junction had 9 bases not matched to a gene; V was cut back by 2 bases and J by 2 bases. The germline gives CDR1 LGHNA, CDR2 YNFKEQ. The CDR3 loop spans 18 amino acids. The CDR3 nucleotides read TGTGCCAGCAGCCAAAATCTTCGGACTAGCGGGTACACAGATACGCAGTATTTT. Protein product: CASSQNLRTSGYTDTQYF.

This sequence joins TRBV27 and TRBJ2-6; 7 nucleotides line up with TRBD1. After removal of 5 bases from V and 0 bases from J, the junction contained 4 bases not matched to a gene. This CDR3 contains 16 residues. Germline V gene sequence: CDR1 MNHEY, CDR2 SMNVEV (reference sequence). This chain's CDR3 is CASSATGVSGANVLTF. The CDR3 coding sequence is TGTGCCAGCAGTGCCACAGGGGTCTCTGGGGCCAACGTCCTGACTTTC.

This clonotype was seen at least ten times. The gene calls are TRBV20-1 and TRBJ1-2, with 9 nucleotides matching TRBD1. This CDR3 spans 13 amino acids. V lost 4 bases, J lost 4 bases, and 4 bases stayed unmatched. Germline CDR1 and CDR2: DFQATT and SNEGSKA (reference sequence). The CDR3 here is CSAMDRGGYGYTF. DNA of the CDR3: TGCAGTGCTATGGACAGGGGCGGCTATGGCTACACCTTC.

This clonotype was observed many times. V is TRBV7-2 and J is TRBJ2-5, with 7 bases matching TRBD1. The CDR3 covers 13 residues. V was clipped by 3 bases and J by 5 bases; unmatched bases: 3. Germline V lookup: CDR1 SGHTA, CDR2 FQGNSA. CDR3 sequence (DNA): TGTGCCAGCAGCTTGGGACAGAGGGAGACCCAGTACTTC. Translation: CASSLGQRETQYF.

The table lists this clonotype with many counts. The rearrangement uses TRBV10-3 and TRBJ2-3, with 9 bases fitting TRBD2. The CDR3 extends over 14 amino acids. V lost 10 bases, J lost 0 bases, and 5 bases stayed unmatched. Germline CDR1 ENHRY, CDR2 SYGVKD. The CDR3 DNA reads as TGTGCCACATGGGGGACTAGCAGCACAGATACGCAGTATTTT. As protein: CATWGTSSTDTQYF.

This clonotype was detected many times. The chain is built from TRBV20-1 and TRBJ2-7; tentative D call: TRBD2 (6 bases). The CDR3 totals 13 residues. V dropped 5 bases and J dropped 2 bases, with 13 bases sitting between them. Germline V CDR1 and CDR2: DFQATT, SNEGSKA (reference sequence). CDR3 loop: CSALFGLPYEQYF. CDR3 nucleotides: TGCAGTGCTCTTTTTGGACTACCCTACGAGCAGTACTTC.

Many counts were recorded for this clonotype. This sequence joins TRBV9 and TRBJ1-2; 9 nucleotides align to TRBD1. Per germline, CDR1 SGDLS and CDR2 YYNGEE. Trimming at V came to 4 bases and at J to 7 bases, leaving 14 bases not matched to a gene. The CDR3 sequence is 16 residues long. CDR3 region: CASSPREGTGMGGYTF. The CDR3 nucleotides read TGTGCCAGCAGCCCCCGTGAAGGGACAGGGATGGGTGGCTACACCTTC.

This chain links TRBV5-1 with TRBJ2-2; a possible D gene is TRBD2 (6 bases). V lost 2 bases and J 5 bases, leaving 10 bases between the germline ends. This CDR3 is 14 amino acids long. CDR1 and CDR2 (germline): SGHRS, YFSETQ. CDR3 coding DNA: TGCGCCAGCAGCTTCGGGGGTACAACCGGGGAGCTGTTTTTT. Its translation is CASSFGGTTGELFF.